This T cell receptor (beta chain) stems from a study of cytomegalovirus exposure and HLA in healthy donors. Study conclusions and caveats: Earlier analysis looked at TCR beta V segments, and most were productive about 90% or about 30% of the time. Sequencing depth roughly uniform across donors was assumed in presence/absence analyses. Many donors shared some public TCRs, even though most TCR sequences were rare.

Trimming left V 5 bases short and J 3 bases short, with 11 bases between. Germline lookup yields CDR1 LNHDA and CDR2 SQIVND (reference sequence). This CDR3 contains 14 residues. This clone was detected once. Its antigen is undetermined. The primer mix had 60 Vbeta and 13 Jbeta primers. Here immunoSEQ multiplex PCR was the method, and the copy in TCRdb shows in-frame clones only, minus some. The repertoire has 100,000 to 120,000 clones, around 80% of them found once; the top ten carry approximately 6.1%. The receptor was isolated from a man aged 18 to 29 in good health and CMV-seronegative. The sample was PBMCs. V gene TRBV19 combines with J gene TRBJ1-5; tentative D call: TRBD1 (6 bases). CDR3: CASSFGQPNQPQHF. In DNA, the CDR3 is TGTGCCAGTAGTTTCGGACAGCCCAATCAGCCCCAGCATTTT.